This TCR beta chain was recovered during a study of blood T cells in healthy people across ages. Concerning this clonotype: Its matching antigen is unknown.

CDR3 length: 12 residues. V shed 3 bases and J shed 6 bases, with 8 bases lying between them. Germline CDR1 SGHAT, CDR2 FQNNGV. Whole-study findings and limits: In older individuals, TCR beta diversity per million T cells was lower, falling roughly linearly with age.

Primers used in a second PCR of roughly 6 to 11 cycles were a sample-barcoded 5' primer and a J-beta primer mix. TCRdb independently ran MiXCR on the 5' RACE reads; one entry per CDR3 protein. The sample lists 1,800,000 or so distinct CDR3 sequences, approximately 39% seen once, with more than 20% in the top ten. This rearrangement joins TRBV11-2 to TRBJ1-1; D not resolved. This receptor was taken from a human donor in good health. Sequenced sample: blood. CDR3 region: CASSFEAAEAFF. CDR3 DNA sequence: TGTGCCAGCAGCTTCGAGGCGGCTGAAGCTTTCTTT.